This TCR beta chain was sequenced during a study of cytomegalovirus exposure and HLA in healthy donors. Study-wide background: A preliminary data release comprised around 85 million unique TCRs obtained from HLA-typed donors.

This clone was seen more than once but under ten times. Both 60 Vbeta primers and 13 Jbeta primers went into the PCR. Profiled with immunoSEQ multiplex PCR; TCRdb holds only in-frame clones, not every one. The sample lists under 200,000 clones; around 68% were seen once. The CDR3 totals 14 residues. Germline lookup yields CDR1 MNHNS and CDR2 SASEGT. V was trimmed by 3 bases and J by 4 bases, leaving 12 bases between them. The chain has TRBV6-1 and TRBJ2-5, with a weak D call TRBD1 (6 bases). The sequence came from a woman aged 40-49 years in good health and CMV-seropositive. The sequenced sample consisted of PBMCs. Written as DNA, the CDR3 is TGTGCCAGCAGTGACAGGGGTATGGGAGAGACCCAGTACTTC. Translating it yields CASSDRGMGETQYF.